A single sample is the source of the 31 T cell receptor beta chains below, sequenced in a study of neurological immune-mediated disorders. TCRdb re-analysed the 5' RACE reads in MiXCR, keeping a single row per CDR3 protein. The repertoire holds approximately 45,000 distinct CDR3 sequences, around an eighth seen once, with approximately 10% in the top ten. Time point defined: longitudinal time-point 3. Input material: PBMCs. These receptors were taken from a man aged 25 to 45 in good health.

This clonotype occurred many times. The chain couples TRBV7-8 to TRBJ2-7; D may be TRBD1 (5 bases). Deletions cut 2 bases from V and 3 bases from J, with 17 bases between. The CDR3 extends over 16 amino acids. Germline V gene data show CDR1 as SGHVS and CDR2 as FQNEAQ. CDR3 residues: CASSLKGQGYYYEQYF. The CDR3 region has the DNA TGTGCCAGCAGCTTAAAGGGGCAGGGCTACTACTACGAGCAGTACTTC. Complete variable domain (other parts from reference TRBV7-8 and TRBJ2-7): GAGVSQSPRYKVAKRGQDVALRCDPISGHVSLFWYQQALGQGPEFLTYFQNEAQLDKSGLPSDRFFAERPEGSVSTLKIQRTQQEDSAVYLCASSLKGQGYYYEQYFGPGTRLTVT.

This clonotype was recorded at least ten times. The CDR3 DNA is TGTGCCAGCAGCTTAGTGGCCGTGAACACTGAAGCTTTCTTT. This sequence encodes CASSLVAVNTEAFF. The rearrangement joins TRBV7-9 to TRBJ1-1; D not resolved. Trimming left V 1 base short and J 0 bases short, with 6 bases between. The CDR3 totals 14 residues. Germline lookup yields CDR1 SEHNR and CDR2 FQNEAQ (reference sequence).

The chain uses TRBV7-2 and TRBJ2-7; 7 bases fit TRBD1. From germline, CDR1 is SGHTA and CDR2 FQGNSA. Losses at the gene ends were 4 bases for V and 3 bases for J; bases not matched to a gene: 9. This CDR3 region has 15 residues. The CDR3 reads CASSSPRDSFYEQYF. The CDR3, as DNA: TGTGCCAGCAGCTCCCCCCGGGACAGCTTCTACGAGCAGTACTTC.

A note on this clonotype: A much larger clone is a single base away; this may be a read error. The chain carries TRBV5-1 and TRBJ2-5; D perhaps matches TRBD2 (6 bases). The CDR3 contains 14 residues. Trimming shortened V by 4 bases and J by 8 bases, and 18 bases separated the two germline ends. Germline V gives CDR1 SGHRS, CDR2 YFSETQ. The CDR3 spells CASSPIWEVDTQYF. The CDR3, as DNA: TGCGCCAGCAGCCCCATATGGGAGGTAGATACCCAGTACTTC.

This chain joins TRBV5-1 and TRBJ1-5; D call uncertain. V lost 5 bases and J lost 1, with 13 bases in between. This CDR3 is 15 amino acids long. Germline V lookup: CDR1 SGHRS, CDR2 YFSETQ. Here the CDR3 reads CASREGFFSNQPQHF. CDR3 DNA: TGCGCCAGCAGGGAAGGGTTCTTCAGCAATCAGCCCCAGCATTTT.

This clonotype occurred many times. V is TRBV12-3 or TRBV12-4 and J is TRBJ1-6; 9 nucleotides line up with TRBD1. CDR3 length equals 16 residues. The V gene end was trimmed by 4 bases and the J gene end by 6 bases; junction bases not matched to a gene: 7. Here the CDR3 reads CASSSTTGGSNSPLHF. The DNA for the CDR3 is TGTGCCAGCAGTTCTACGACAGGGGGAAGTAATTCACCCCTCCACTTT.

This clonotype was found many times. The chain joins TRBV27 to TRBJ1-2; D remains ambiguous. Germline lookup yields CDR1 MNHEY and CDR2 SMNVEV (reference sequence). The length of the CDR3 is 13 residues. V lost 4 bases and J 4 bases, leaving 10 bases between the germline ends. CDR3 nucleotide sequence: TGTGCCAGCAGTTACGGTAGCGGCTATGGCTACACCTTC. This translates into CASSYGSGYGYTF.

Many counts were recorded for this clonotype. CDR3 sequence: CASSWPRGRADTGELFF. CDR3 nucleotides: TGCGCCAGCAGCTGGCCCCGCGGGAGGGCCGACACCGGGGAGCTGTTTTTT. This chain links TRBV5-1 with TRBJ2-2; 9 nucleotides line up with TRBD2. The V gene end was trimmed by 3 bases and the J gene end by 3 bases; junction bases not matched to a gene: 9. The CDR3 is made up of 17 amino acids. Germline V gene data show CDR1 as SGHRS and CDR2 as YFSETQ. Looking up the rest from reference TRBV5-1 and TRBJ2-2 gives the full variable domain: KAGVTQTPRYLIKTRGQQVTLSCSPISGHRSVSWYQQTPGQGLQFLFEYFSETQRNKGNFPGRFSGRQFSNSRSEMNVSTLELGDSALYLCASSWPRGRADTGELFFGEGSRLTVL.

This clonotype has a count of ten or more. The chain links TRBV7-3 to TRBJ1-1; no firm D call. The V and J ends lost 5 bases and 3 bases respectively, with 13 bases between them. The CDR3 loop spans 14 amino acids. Germline loops: CDR1 SGHTA, CDR2 FQGTGA. This CDR3 reads CASSTGPEYTEAFF. The CDR3 nucleotides read TGTGCCAGCAGCACGGGCCCGGAATACACTGAAGCTTTCTTT.

This clonotype was observed at least ten times. This sequence joins TRBV20-1 and TRBJ1-5; TRBD1 aligns across 8 bases. Germline V gives CDR1 DFQATT, CDR2 SNEGSKA (reference sequence). With V trimmed by 5 bases and J by 2 bases, 5 bases remained unmatched. CDR3 length equals 14 residues. CDR3 protein: CSAEMDRGNQPQHF. Here the CDR3 DNA reads TGCAGTGCTGAAATGGACAGGGGCAATCAGCCCCAGCATTTT.

This clonotype was counted many times. The V and J genes are TRBV5-1 and TRBJ2-5; D not resolved. This CDR3 comprises 15 residues. The V end lost 0 bases, the J end lost 5 bases, and 14 bases lay between the germline ends. Germline CDR1 is SGHRS and CDR2 is YFSETQ. CDR3 protein: CASSLGWSGRETQYF. CDR3 coding DNA: TGCGCCAGCAGCTTGGGCTGGAGTGGTCGGGAGACCCAGTACTTC.

This clonotype was seen repeatedly, ten times or more. This chain uses TRBV28 with TRBJ2-5, with D unclear. This CDR3 spans 13 amino acids. Deletions cut 2 bases from V and 2 bases from J, with 6 bases between. In germline, CDR1 is MDHEN, CDR2 SYDVKM. Here the CDR3 DNA reads TGTGCCAGCAGTTTAACGACGCAAGAGACCCAGTACTTC. It translates to CASSLTTQETQYF. The variable domain in full, completed from reference TRBV28 and TRBJ2-5, reads DVKVTQSSRYLVKRTGEKVFLECVQDMDHENMFWYRQDPGLGLRLIYFSYDVKMKEKGDIPEGYSVSREKKERFSLILESASTNQTSMYLCASSLTTQETQYFGPGTRLLVL.

This clonotype was counted many times. This chain uses TRBV5-1 with TRBJ2-7; D is possibly TRBD2 (5 bases). The CDR3 is 17 amino acids. Germline assignment: CDR1 SGHRS and CDR2 YFSETQ. V was trimmed by 0 bases and J by 2 bases, leaving 18 bases between them. CDR3 sequence (DNA): TGCGCCAGCAGCTTGGGTTTCGGGAACTCCTCGCCCTACGAGCAGTACTTC. This gives the protein CASSLGFGNSSPYEQYF.

This clonotype occurred once. A read error is possible here, since a much larger clone lies one base away. The V and J genes are TRBV10-3 and TRBJ2-1; perhaps D is TRBD1 or TRBD2 (5 bases each). The germline V gene has CDR1 ENHRY and CDR2 SYGVKD. The CDR3 covers 15 residues. CDR3 protein: CAIAWGSGSYNDQFF. CDR3 coding DNA: TGTGCCATTGCTTGGGGGAGCGGCTCCTACAATGACCAGTTCTTC.

The rearrangement links TRBV10-2 to TRBJ1-4; the D is unclear. The length of the CDR3 is 11 residues. V lost 2 bases to trimming and J lost 6 bases, with 1 base between them. Germline CDR1 WSHSY, CDR2 SAAADI. The CDR3 here is CASSEDEKLFF. The CDR3, as DNA: TGCGCCAGCAGTGAGGATGAAAAACTGTTTTTT.

This clonotype was recorded at least ten times. The V gene is TRBV20-1, the J gene TRBJ2-3, with D hard to call. V lost 1 base and J 6 bases, leaving 5 bases between the germline ends. CDR1 and CDR2 from the germline V gene are DFQATT and SNEGSKA (reference sequence). The CDR3 runs 11 residues. CDR3 region: CSARAVDTQYF. As DNA, the CDR3 is TGCAGTGCTAGAGCCGTTGATACGCAGTATTTT.

This clonotype has just a few counts. The chain recombines TRBV7-2 with TRBJ2-1; 13 bases map to TRBD2. The trim removed 1 base at V and 8 bases at J, leaving 2 bases unmatched. Germline CDR1 and CDR2: SGHTA and FQGNSA. The CDR3 has 15 residues. CDR3 protein: CASSLVLAGGYEQFF. DNA for the CDR3: TGTGCCAGCAGCTTAGTACTAGCGGGAGGGTATGAGCAGTTCTTC.

This clonotype occurred many times. The chain couples TRBV28 to TRBJ2-3; 9 positions match TRBD1. The germline gives CDR1 MDHEN, CDR2 SYDVKM. V trimming: 10 bases; J trimming: 2 bases; junction bases outside the gene matches: 7. The CDR3 runs 14 residues. The CDR3 nucleotides read TGTGCCACCGGGACAGGGACGTTCACAGATACGCAGTATTTT. It specifies CATGTGTFTDTQYF.

This clonotype was seen ten or more times. This chain connects TRBV28 to TRBJ1-2; D is undetermined. There are 14 residues in the CDR3. Between the trimmed V and J ends, which lost 3 bases and 3 bases, there was a span of 11 bases. CDR1 MDHEN and CDR2 SYDVKM come from the germline V gene. The CDR3 DNA reads as TGTGCCAGCAGTTTTTACGGGGAGGACTATGGCTACACCTTC. Translating it yields CASSFYGEDYGYTF.

This clonotype has at least ten counts. V is TRBV20-1 and J is TRBJ2-1, with D unresolved. The V gene lost 2 bases and the J gene lost 12 bases, with 11 bases spanning the gap. CDR1 is DFQATT, CDR2 SNEGSKA, per germline (reference sequence). The CDR3 spans 11 residues. The CDR3 protein is CSARPDSAQFF. The DNA for the CDR3 is TGCAGTGCTAGACCCGATTCAGCGCAGTTCTTC.

This clonotype has at least ten counts. The chain's CDR3 is CSVEDPGTGGVYEQYF. DNA for the CDR3: TGCAGCGTTGAAGATCCGGGGACAGGGGGCGTTTACGAGCAGTACTTC. This rearrangement joins TRBV29-1 to TRBJ2-7, with TRBD1 matching 12 bases. The CDR3 length is 16 residues. In germline, CDR1 is SQVTM, CDR2 ANQGSEA. Unmatched junction bases numbered 7, after V lost 0 bases and J lost 4 bases.

By frequency in the sample, this clonotype is medium-sized. The chain has TRBV5-1 and TRBJ2-7; 11 bases line up with TRBD2. The CDR3 totals 16 residues. In germline, CDR1 is SGHRS, CDR2 YFSETQ. Trimming at V came to 1 base and at J to 3 bases, leaving 6 bases not matched to a gene. The CDR3 loop reads CASSLPLAGGDYEQYF. CDR3 coding DNA: TGCGCCAGCAGCTTGCCGCTAGCGGGAGGTGACTACGAGCAGTACTTC.

This clonotype was detected ten times or more. In DNA, the CDR3 is TGTGCCAGCAGCAGACAGGGGGTGTACTACGAGCAGTACTTC. Its translation is CASSRQGVYYEQYF. The chain combines TRBV27 with TRBJ2-7; TRBD1 aligns across 9 bases. Germline V gives CDR1 MNHEY, CDR2 SMNVEV (reference sequence). J was trimmed by 3 bases and V by 6 bases; bases with no gene match: 6. The CDR3 extends over 14 amino acids.

This clonotype was seen at least ten times. V gene TRBV29-1 combines with J gene TRBJ2-7; TRBD1 aligns across 8 bases. CDR3 length equals 12 residues. Germline-derived CDR1 and CDR2 are SQVTM and ANQGSEA. J gave up 3 bases and V 7 bases, and 5 bases lay outside the gene matches. The CDR3 sequence is CSGGQVGYEQYF. In DNA form, the CDR3 reads TGCAGCGGGGGACAGGTCGGCTACGAGCAGTACTTC.

This clonotype was detected many times. The chain has TRBV29-1 and TRBJ2-3; D not resolved. This CDR3 has 10 amino acids. Germline V gene data show CDR1 as SQVTM and CDR2 as ANQGSEA. Trimming removed 5 bases from V and 12 bases from J, with 12 bases in between. CDR3 residues: CSVMSDRQYF. The CDR3 DNA reads TGCAGCGTTATGTCCGACCGACAGTATTTT.

This clonotype was counted at least ten times. J is TRBJ1-1 and V is TRBV5-1, with D possibly TRBD1 on 5 matching bases. Germline V gives CDR1 SGHRS, CDR2 YFSETQ. The V gene lost 0 bases and the J gene lost 11 bases, with 20 bases spanning the gap. The CDR3 length is 15 residues. The CDR3 DNA is TGCGCCAGCAGCTTGGCCGGGGACCCCGGATCGGGGGCTTTCTTT. Encoded protein: CASSLAGDPGSGAFF. The full variable domain, completed using reference TRBV5-1 and TRBJ1-1, is KAGVTQTPRYLIKTRGQQVTLSCSPISGHRSVSWYQQTPGQGLQFLFEYFSETQRNKGNFPGRFSGRQFSNSRSEMNVSTLELGDSALYLCASSLAGDPGSGAFFGQGTRLTVV.

This clonotype was seen at least ten times. The V and J genes are TRBV20-1 and TRBJ2-7, with 11 bases that match TRBD2. Germline V gene lookup returns CDR1 DFQATT and CDR2 SNEGSKA (reference sequence). The CDR3 covers 13 residues. With 6 bases clipped from V and 3 bases from J, the junction kept 4 bases outside the gene matches. CDR3 sequence reads: CSALLAGVYEQYF. The CDR3 nucleotides read TGCAGTGCCTTACTAGCGGGAGTCTACGAGCAGTACTTC.

This clonotype was counted ten times or more. The chain recombines TRBV5-5 with TRBJ1-5; D gene uncertain. Trimming took off 0 bases at V and 0 bases at J, with 7 bases between the two ends. This CDR3 has 15 residues. Looked up from germline, CDR1 is SGHKS and CDR2 is YYEKEE (reference sequence). The CDR3 spells CASSLGGNSNQPQHF. DNA of the CDR3: TGTGCCAGCAGCTTGGGCGGGAATAGCAATCAGCCCCAGCATTTT.

This clonotype has a count of ten or more. This chain uses TRBV5-5 with TRBJ2-1; TRBD2 aligns across 10 bases. The CDR3 has 16 residues. Looked up from germline, CDR1 is SGHKS and CDR2 is YYEKEE (reference sequence). V lost 1 base to trimming and J lost 7 bases; unmatched junction nucleotides: 8. CDR3 region: CASSLRASGSWNEQFF. CDR3 DNA sequence: TGTGCCAGCAGCTTGAGGGCTAGCGGGAGTTGGAATGAGCAGTTCTTC.

This clonotype was seen at least ten times. The DNA for the CDR3 is TGTGCCAGCCATCAGGGAGGCACTGAAGCTTTCTTT. This gives the protein CASHQGGTEAFF. This chain uses TRBV19 with TRBJ1-1, with a weak D call TRBD1 (5 bases). The CDR3 extends over 12 amino acids. The V gene's germline CDR1 is LNHDA and CDR2 SQIVND (reference sequence). Trimming took off 9 bases at V and 4 bases at J, with 12 bases between the two ends. Full variable domain (rest looked up from reference TRBV19 and TRBJ1-1): DGGITQSPKYLFRKEGQNVTLSCEQNLNHDAMYWYRQDPGQGLRLIYYSQIVNDFQKGDIAEGYSVSREKKESFPLTVTSAQKNPTAFYLCASHQGGTEAFFGQGTRLTVV.

This clonotype was observed at least ten times. This rearrangement joins TRBV11-2 to TRBJ1-1; maybe TRBD1 (5 bases). The germline V gene has CDR1 SGHAT and CDR2 FQNNGV. The CDR3 is 14 amino acids. The V and J ends lost 1 base and 5 bases respectively, with 11 bases between them. The CDR3 DNA reads as TGTGCCAGCAGCTTAGCGGAGGGGAGGACTGAAGCTTTCTTT. It encodes CASSLAEGRTEAFF.